The source of this T cell receptor (beta chain) is a study of shared clonotypes between healthy human individuals. This clone showed up just once. Per germline, CDR1 MNHEY and CDR2 SVGAGI. This CDR3 spans 13 amino acids. With 6 bases clipped from V and 3 bases from J, the junction kept 2 bases outside the gene matches. Sequencing used immunoSEQ multiplex PCR; TCRdb keeps in-frame clones, though not all of them. The data hold about 2 million clones, with 95% observed a single time. Donors were healthy HIV-negative adults without recently reported acute infections or vaccinations. Sequenced: naive CD4+ T cells sorted from blood. The sample's subset: CD45RA+ positively selected. This TCR came from a man younger than 35 in good health. This chain connects TRBV6-5 to TRBJ1-1; TRBD1 agrees at 9 bases. For the CDR3, the DNA is TGTGCCAGCAGGGGGACAGGGCACACTGAAGCTTTCTTT. Translation gives CASRGTGHTEAFF.